This TCR beta chain was observed in a study of T-cell reconstitution after alpha-beta-depleted transplantation in children. Trimming took off 0 bases at V and 9 bases at J, with 12 bases between the two ends. The CDR3 covers 14 residues. The germline V gene encodes CDR1 ENHRY and CDR2 SYGVKD. Molecular barcoding with unique molecular identifiers was used for the TCRbeta library. TCRdb analysed the PCR reads with MiXCR anew, one entry per CDR3 protein. The table lists 600,000 to 700,000 distinct CDR3 sequences, under 15% of them singletons. This clonotype has a count of ten or more. Its antigen is unidentified. General study findings and limits: Approximately two months post-transplant, alpha-beta T cells reportedly originated from several hundred expanded graft clones. TCRbeta diversity was high at day 60 in some patients (a result of surviving recipient T cells and thymic progenitors). Hyperexpanded clones declined; after one year, newly produced T cells mostly supplied diversity.

This clonotype was obtained from a girl under 10 years old with congenital amegakaryocytic thrombocytopenia, due to receive a stem cell transplant. The material sequenced was PBMCs, taken before TCRalphabeta/CD19-depleted stem cell transplant. This chain uses TRBV10-3 with TRBJ2-1; D possibly uses TRBD1 or TRBD2 (7 bases each). DNA for the CDR3: TGTGCCATCAGTGAGTCGGGGAGGGGGCTTGAGCAGTTCTTC. Translated, it gives CAISESGRGLEQFF.